This T cell receptor beta chain was found in a study of control samples from healthy donors and cancer patients. Trimming took off 2 bases at V and 3 bases at J, with 23 bases between the two ends. Germline CDR1 SEHNR, CDR2 FQNEAQ (reference sequence). This CDR3 spans 19 amino acids. The table came from immunoSEQ multiplex PCR; TCRdb's copy has only in-frame clones and leaves some out. Among about 150,000 clones listed, 85% to 95% were seen once. Sequenced: PBMCs. The chain couples TRBV7-9 to TRBJ2-1; a possible D gene is TRBD2 (7 bases). This TCR derives from a man aged 60-69 years with colorectal cancer. CDR3 in amino acids: CASSLRGMARGGGYNEQFF. DNA of the CDR3: TGTGCCAGCAGCTTAAGAGGGATGGCAAGGGGAGGGGGCTACAATGAGCAGTTCTTC.